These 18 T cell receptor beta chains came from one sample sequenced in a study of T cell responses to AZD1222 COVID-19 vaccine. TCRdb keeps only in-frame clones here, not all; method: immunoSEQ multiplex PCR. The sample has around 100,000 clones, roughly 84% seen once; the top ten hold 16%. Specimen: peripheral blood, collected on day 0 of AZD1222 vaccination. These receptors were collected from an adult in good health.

This CDR3 reads CASPGQGPNTIYF. CDR3 bases: TGTGCCAGCCCTGGCCAAGGGCCCAACACCATATATTTT. The V call is TRBV7-9, the J call TRBJ1-3; D unclear. Germline V gene data show CDR1 as SEHNR and CDR2 as FQNEAQ (reference sequence). V dropped 8 bases and J dropped 7 bases, with 15 bases sitting between them. The length of the CDR3 is 13 residues. The variable domain in full, completed from reference TRBV7-9 and TRBJ1-3, reads DTGVSQNPRHKITKRGQNVTFRCDPISEHNRLYWYRQTLGQGPEFLTYFQNEAQLEKSRLLSDRFSAERPKGSFSTLEIQRTEQGDSAMYLCASPGQGPNTIYFGEGSWLTVV.

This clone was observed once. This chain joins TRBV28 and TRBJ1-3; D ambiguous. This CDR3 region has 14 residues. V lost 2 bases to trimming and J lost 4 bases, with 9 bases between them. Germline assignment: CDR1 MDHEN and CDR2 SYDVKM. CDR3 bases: TGTGCCAGCAGTTTAGGAGATGCCGGAAACACCATATATTTT. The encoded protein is CASSLGDAGNTIYF.

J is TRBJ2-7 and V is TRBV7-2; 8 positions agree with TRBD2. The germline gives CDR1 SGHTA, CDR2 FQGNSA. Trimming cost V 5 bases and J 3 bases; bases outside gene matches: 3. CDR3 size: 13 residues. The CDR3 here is CASSISGSYEQYF. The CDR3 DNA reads TGTGCCAGCAGCATCAGCGGGAGCTACGAGCAGTACTTC.

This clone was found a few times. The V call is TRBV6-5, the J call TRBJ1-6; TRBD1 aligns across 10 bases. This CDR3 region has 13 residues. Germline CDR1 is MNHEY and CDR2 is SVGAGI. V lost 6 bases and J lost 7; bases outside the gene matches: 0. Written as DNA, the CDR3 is TGTGCCAGCAGGACAGGGGGCAATTCACCCCTCCACTTT. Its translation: CASRTGGNSPLHF.

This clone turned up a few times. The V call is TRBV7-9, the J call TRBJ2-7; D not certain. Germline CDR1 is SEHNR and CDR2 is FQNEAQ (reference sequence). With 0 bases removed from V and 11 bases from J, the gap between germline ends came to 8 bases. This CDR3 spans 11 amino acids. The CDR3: CASSLAEEEYF. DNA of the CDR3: TGTGCCAGCAGCTTAGCGGAAGAGGAGTACTTC. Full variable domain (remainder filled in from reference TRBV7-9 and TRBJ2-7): DTGVSQNPRHKITKRGQNVTFRCDPISEHNRLYWYRQTLGQGPEFLTYFQNEAQLEKSRLLSDRFSAERPKGSFSTLEIQRTEQGDSAMYLCASSLAEEEYFGPGTRLTVT.

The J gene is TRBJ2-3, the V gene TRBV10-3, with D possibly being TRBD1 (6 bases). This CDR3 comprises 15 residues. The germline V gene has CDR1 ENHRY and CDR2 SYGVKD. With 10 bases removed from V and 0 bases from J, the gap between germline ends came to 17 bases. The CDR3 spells CATGGFGTSTDTQYF. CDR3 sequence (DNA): TGTGCCACCGGAGGCTTCGGGACAAGCACAGATACGCAGTATTTT.

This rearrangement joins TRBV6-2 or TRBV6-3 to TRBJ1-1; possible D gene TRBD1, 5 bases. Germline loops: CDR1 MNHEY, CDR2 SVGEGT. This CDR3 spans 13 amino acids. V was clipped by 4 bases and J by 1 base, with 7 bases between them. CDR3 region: CASSSTENTEAFF. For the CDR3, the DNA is TGTGCCAGCAGTTCGACAGAGAACACTGAAGCTTTCTTT.

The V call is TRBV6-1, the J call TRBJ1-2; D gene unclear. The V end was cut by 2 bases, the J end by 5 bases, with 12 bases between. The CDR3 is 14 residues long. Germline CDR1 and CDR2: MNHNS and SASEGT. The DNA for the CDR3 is TGTGCCAGCAGTGAAATTAGTCCTCCTTATGGCTACACCTTC. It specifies CASSEISPPYGYTF.

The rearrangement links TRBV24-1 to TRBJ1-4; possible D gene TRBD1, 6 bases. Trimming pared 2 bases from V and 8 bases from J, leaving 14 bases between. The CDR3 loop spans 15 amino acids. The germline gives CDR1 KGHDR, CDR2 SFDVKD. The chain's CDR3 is CATSDSTGLSEKLFF. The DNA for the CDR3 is TGTGCCACCAGTGATTCTACAGGGTTGTCGGAAAAACTGTTTTTT.

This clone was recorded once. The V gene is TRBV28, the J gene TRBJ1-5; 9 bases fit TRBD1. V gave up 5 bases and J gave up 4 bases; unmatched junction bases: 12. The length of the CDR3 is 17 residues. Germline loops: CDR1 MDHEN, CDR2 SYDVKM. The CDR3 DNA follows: TGTGCCAGCAGTCGTTCGAGGGGACAGGGCGGGAATCAGCCCCAGCATTTT. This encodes CASSRSRGQGGNQPQHF. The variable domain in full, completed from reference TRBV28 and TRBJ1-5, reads DVKVTQSSRYLVKRTGEKVFLECVQDMDHENMFWYRQDPGLGLRLIYFSYDVKMKEKGDIPEGYSVSREKKERFSLILESASTNQTSMYLCASSRSRGQGGNQPQHFGDGTRLSIL.

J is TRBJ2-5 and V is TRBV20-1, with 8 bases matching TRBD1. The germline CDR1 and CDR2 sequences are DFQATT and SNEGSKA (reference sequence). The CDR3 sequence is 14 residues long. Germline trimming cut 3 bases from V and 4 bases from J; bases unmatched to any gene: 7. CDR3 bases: TGCAGTGCTAGTGCACAGGGGGGCAGAGAGACCCAGTACTTC. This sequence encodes CSASAQGGRETQYF.

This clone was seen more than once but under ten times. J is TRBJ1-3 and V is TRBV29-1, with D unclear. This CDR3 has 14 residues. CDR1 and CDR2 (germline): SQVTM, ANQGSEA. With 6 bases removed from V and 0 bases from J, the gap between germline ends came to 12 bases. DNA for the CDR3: TGCAGCGTCTCCCGGCCAGGCTCTGGAAACACCATATATTTT. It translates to CSVSRPGSGNTIYF.

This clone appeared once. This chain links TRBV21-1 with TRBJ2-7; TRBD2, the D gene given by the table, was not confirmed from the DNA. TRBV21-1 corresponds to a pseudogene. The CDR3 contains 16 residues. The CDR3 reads CASTSGRGQVSYEQYF. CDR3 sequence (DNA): TGTGCCAGCACCAGTGGACGGGGTCAAGTCTCCTACGAGCAGTACTTC.

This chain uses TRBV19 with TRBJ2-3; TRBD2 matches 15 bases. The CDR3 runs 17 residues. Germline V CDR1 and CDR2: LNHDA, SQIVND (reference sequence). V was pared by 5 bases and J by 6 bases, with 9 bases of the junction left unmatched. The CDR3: CASSSSGLAGGSDTQYF. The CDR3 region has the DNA TGTGCCAGTAGTTCCTCGGGACTAGCGGGGGGCAGCGATACGCAGTATTTT. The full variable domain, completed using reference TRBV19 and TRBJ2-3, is DGGITQSPKYLFRKEGQNVTLSCEQNLNHDAMYWYRQDPGQGLRLIYYSQIVNDFQKGDIAEGYSVSREKKESFPLTVTSAQKNPTAFYLCASSSSGLAGGSDTQYFGPGTRLTVL.

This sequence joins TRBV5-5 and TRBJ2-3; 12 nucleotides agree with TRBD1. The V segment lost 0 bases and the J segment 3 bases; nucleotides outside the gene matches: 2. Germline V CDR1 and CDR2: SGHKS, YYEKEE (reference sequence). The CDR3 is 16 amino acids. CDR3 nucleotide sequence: TGTGCCAGCAGCTTGGCGGGACAGGGGGCAACAGATACGCAGTATTTT. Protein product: CASSLAGQGATDTQYF.

The chain's CDR3 is CSVEALAEGSYNEQFF. The DNA for the CDR3 is TGCAGCGTTGAAGCCCTAGCGGAGGGGTCCTACAATGAGCAGTTCTTC. The chain recombines TRBV29-1 with TRBJ2-1; 7 bases line up with TRBD2. Germline-derived CDR1 and CDR2 are SQVTM and ANQGSEA. Trimming cost V 1 base and J 1 base; bases outside gene matches: 7. The CDR3 extends over 16 amino acids.

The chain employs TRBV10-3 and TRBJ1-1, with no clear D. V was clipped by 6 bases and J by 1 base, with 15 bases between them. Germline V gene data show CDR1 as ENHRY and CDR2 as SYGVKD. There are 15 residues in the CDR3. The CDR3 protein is CAISSSLGENTEAFF. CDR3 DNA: TGTGCCATCAGCTCTTCTTTGGGAGAGAACACTGAAGCTTTCTTT.

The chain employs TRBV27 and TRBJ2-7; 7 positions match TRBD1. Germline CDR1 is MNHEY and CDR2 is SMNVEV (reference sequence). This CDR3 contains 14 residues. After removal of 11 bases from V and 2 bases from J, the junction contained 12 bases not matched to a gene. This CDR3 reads CASGLRDSPYEQYF. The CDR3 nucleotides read TGTGCCTCAGGCCTCCGGGACAGCCCCTACGAGCAGTACTTC.